The clone carrying this TCR beta chain was observed once. The data stem from a study of CD8 T cells in Susac syndrome. The patients serving as multiple sclerosis controls were treatment-naive. They had stable or active relapsing-remitting disease and fulfilled revised McDonald criteria. TEMRA cells were FACS-enriched, with CD8+ and CD4+ T cells isolated negatively. RNA totalling about 0.45 to 1 ug underwent reverse transcription with random hexamers. A multiplex approach, immunoSEQ multiplex PCR, amplified TCR beta CDR3 across 54 Vbeta and 13 Jbeta. Each CDR3 protein is one row after TCRdb ran MiXCR on the immunoSEQ multiplex PCR reads. The repertoire includes about 400,000 distinct CDR3 sequences, 75% to 90% of them detected once, and about 0.1% sits in the top ten. Looked up from germline, CDR1 is MNHEY and CDR2 is SMNVEV (reference sequence). V gave up 4 bases and J gave up 3 bases, with 14 bases separating them. The CDR3 covers 15 residues.

The source material was CD8+ T cells from PBMCs. V gene TRBV27 combines with J gene TRBJ2-3; no clear D. The receptor was derived from a human donor with multiple sclerosis. The CDR3 loop is CASSSGVFGTDTQYF. The DNA for the CDR3 is TGTGCCAGCAGTTCCGGCGTATTTGGGACAGATACGCAGTATTTT.